This T cell receptor beta chain originates from a study of T-cell memory formation after mild COVID-19. Study conclusions and caveats: Clones that contracted from day 15 to 85 were balanced CD4/CD8, while later expanders leaned CD4+. The study found contracting CD4+ clones mainly in CM and EM and contracting CD8+ clones in EMRA.

Germline CDR1 and CDR2: LGHDT and YNNKEL (reference sequence). The CDR3 runs to 13 residues. V dropped 4 bases and J dropped 6 bases, with 10 bases sitting between them. The sample holds many counts of this clonotype. The antigen is unknown. UMIs and sample barcodes were carried by the TCR alpha and TCR beta cDNA libraries that 5'RACE produced using constant-segment primers. MiXCR was run by TCRdb on the 5' RACE reads, yielding one entry per CDR3 protein. The sample carries around 210,000 distinct CDR3 sequences, over 9.5% recorded once. Sequences were obtained from PBMCs or a T cell subset sorted from them (not recorded which). The chain joins TRBV3-1 to TRBJ2-1; no definite D call. The receptor comes from a man aged 18 to 29 who had mild COVID-19 (a few samples of this study predate the infection). Cell type and time point are not known. CDR3 sequence (DNA): TGTGCCAGCAGCCGGACGTCCGCCAATGAGCAGTTCTTC. It codes for CASSRTSANEQFF.